Sequencing of this T cell receptor (beta chain) was carried out in a study of identical twins. Trimming shortened V by 1 base and J by 2 bases, and 9 bases separated the two germline ends. Germline loops: CDR1 MNHEY, CDR2 SMNVEV (reference sequence). This CDR3 comprises 15 residues. TCRdb independently ran MiXCR on the 5' RACE reads; one entry per CDR3 protein. The table shows a few hundred thousand distinct CDR3 sequences, with 8.5% to 10% occurring only once. The chain combines TRBV27 with TRBJ2-1, with D maybe TRBD2 (7 bases). The clonotype comes from a woman between 45 and 65 years old in good health. Specimen: naive T cells sorted from blood. The CDR3 here is CASSLWGGPYNEQFF. DNA of the CDR3: TGTGCCAGCAGTTTATGGGGGGGCCCCTACAATGAGCAGTTCTTC.